The 24 T cell receptor beta chains in this list originate from one sample, sequenced in a study of Tregs in tolerant kidney transplant recipients. The antigens of these receptors remain unknown. This table comes from immunoSEQ multiplex PCR, and its TCRdb copy is limited to in-frame clones, with some not included. The repertoire holds roughly 4,900 clones, 40% seen once, with nearly 6% in the top ten. Sequencing input: CD8+ T cells from blood cultured with allogeneic cells. The receptors come from a human donor in good health.

This chain joins TRBV4-2 and TRBJ2-7; either TRBD1 or TRBD2 may fit D (6 bases each). Trimming shortened V by 5 bases and J by 6 bases, and 14 bases separated the two germline ends. From germline, CDR1 is LGHNA and CDR2 YNFKEQ. CDR3 length: 13 residues. The CDR3 protein is CASSLFGGLEQYF. As DNA, the CDR3 is TGTGCCAGCAGCTTGTTTGGGGGGCTCGAGCAGTACTTC.

This chain uses TRBV7-2 with TRBJ2-5, with D possibly being TRBD2 (5 bases). The CDR3 length is 15 residues. Trimming removed 5 bases at V and 4 bases at J, with 17 bases between. The V gene's germline CDR1 is SGHTA and CDR2 FQGNSA. DNA of the CDR3: TGTGCCAGCAGCCTAGAGAGGGTGTTGGGAGAGACCCAGTACTTC. Translating it yields CASSLERVLGETQYF.

This clone rates as large. This chain connects TRBV30 to TRBJ1-1; 10 bases fit TRBD1. This CDR3 has 14 residues. V lost 2 bases, J lost 8 bases, and 8 bases stayed unmatched. Germline CDR1 reads GTSNPN; CDR2 reads SVGIG (reference sequence). CDR3 nucleotide sequence: TGTGCCTGGAGTTGGGGACAGGGGCCTAGCGAAGCTTTCTTT. Its protein product is CAWSWGQGPSEAFF. The variable domain in full, with the rest retrieved from reference TRBV30 and TRBJ1-1, is SQTIHQWPATLVQPVGSPLSLECTVEGTSNPNLYWYRQAAGRGLQLLFYSVGIGQISSEVPQNLSASRPQDRQFILSSKKLLLSDSGFYLCAWSWGQGPSEAFFGQGTRLTVV.

Relative to its sample, this clone is medium-sized. V is TRBV13 and J is TRBJ2-2; TRBD2 matches 13 bases. This CDR3 is built from 16 residues. Germline CDR1 PRHDT, CDR2 FYEKMQ (reference sequence). V gave up 4 bases and J gave up 4 bases; unmatched junction bases: 3. The CDR3 reads CASSSTSGGATGELFF. The CDR3 nucleotides read TGTGCCAGCAGCTCAACTAGCGGGGGGGCCACCGGGGAGCTGTTTTTT.

By share of the sample, this clone is medium-sized (0.01 to 0.1%). This chain connects TRBV6-6 to TRBJ2-2; the D call may be TRBD1 or TRBD2 (5 bases each). The CDR3 has 15 residues. V lost 7 bases, J lost 0 bases, and 12 bases lay in between. The V gene's germline CDR1 is MNHNY and CDR2 SVGAGI (reference sequence). CDR3 sequence: CASNTGTANTGELFF. The CDR3 coding sequence is TGTGCCAGCAATACCGGGACGGCGAACACCGGGGAGCTGTTTTTT.

The rearrangement joins TRBV18 to TRBJ1-1, with unresolved D. This CDR3 has 12 amino acids. V was cut by 6 bases and J by 6 bases, with 11 bases left in between. The germline CDR1 and CDR2 sequences are KGHSH and LQKENI. CDR3 protein: CASSGLGPEAFF. Written as DNA, the CDR3 is TGTGCCAGCTCGGGCCTCGGCCCTGAAGCTTTCTTT.

The chain is built from TRBV11-2 and TRBJ2-5; D could derive from TRBD1 or TRBD2 (5 bases each). The CDR3 spans 15 residues. Germline V gives CDR1 SGHAT, CDR2 FQNNGV. V was trimmed by 3 bases and J by 6 bases, leaving 17 bases between them. CDR3 sequence: CASSFRDALFQTQYF. The CDR3 DNA sequence: TGTGCCAGCAGCTTCCGGGACGCCTTGTTCCAGACCCAGTACTTC. The variable domain in full, completed from reference TRBV11-2 and TRBJ2-5, reads EAGVAQSPRYKIIEKRQSVAFWCNPISGHATLYWYQQILGQGPKLLIQFQNNGVVDDSQLPKDRFSAERLKGVDSTLKIQPAKLEDSAVYLCASSFRDALFQTQYFGPGTRLLVL.

The rearrangement links TRBV6-5 to TRBJ2-7, with 9 bases fitting TRBD1. The CDR3 totals 14 residues. Looked up from germline, CDR1 is MNHEY and CDR2 is SVGAGI. V was clipped by 2 bases and J by 8 bases; unmatched bases: 7. The CDR3 spells CASSYPGTGQQQYF. As DNA, the CDR3 is TGTGCCAGCAGTTACCCGGGGACAGGGCAACAGCAGTACTTC.

The genes are TRBV4-1 and TRBJ2-4; D may correspond to TRBD1 or TRBD2 (6 bases each). The CDR3 sequence is 15 residues long. The germline V and J ends were trimmed by 8 bases and 7 bases, with 21 bases remaining between them. Germline CDR1 and CDR2: MGHRA and YSYEKL. The CDR3 loop reads CASGGTPTTRNIQYF. The DNA of the CDR3 is TGCGCCAGCGGGGGGACACCAACAACCAGGAACATTCAGTACTTC.

The rearrangement uses TRBV4-2 and TRBJ1-1; D gene ambiguous. This CDR3 is built from 13 residues. Trimming removed 5 bases from V and 3 bases from J, with 10 bases in between. CDR1 is LGHNA and CDR2 is YNFKEQ in the germline V gene. The chain's CDR3 is CASSLGPYTEAFF. The DNA for the CDR3 is TGTGCCAGCAGCTTGGGCCCCTACACTGAAGCTTTCTTT.

The chain carries TRBV5-6 and TRBJ1-2; D is possibly TRBD1 (6 bases). The CDR3 runs to 13 residues. Germline V gives CDR1 SGHDT, CDR2 YYEEEE. Trimming pared 2 bases from V and 12 bases from J, leaving 17 bases between. CDR3 in DNA: TGTGCCAGCAGCTTTGATTCAGGGGTCGTCAACACCTTC. Protein sequence: CASSFDSGVVNTF. Full variable domain (missing parts from reference TRBV5-6 and TRBJ1-2): DAGVTQSPTHLIKTRGQQVTLRCSPKSGHDTVSWYQQALGQGPQFIFQYYEEEERQRGNFPDRFSGHQFPNYSSELNVNALLLGDSALYLCASSFDSGVVNTFGSGTRLTVV.

Concerning this clone itself: A read error may be the cause here, since a much bigger clone is one base away. The gene calls are TRBV12-1 and TRBJ1-2; TRBD1, the table's D call, was not compared with the DNA. TRBV12-1 is a pseudogene locus. The CDR3 is made up of 17 amino acids. As DNA, the CDR3 is TGTGCCAGCAGCTTTGAATTTGGACAGAGGGGATCTGATGGCTACACCTTC. Protein product: CASSFEFGQRGSDGYTF.

The chain recombines TRBV7-3 with TRBJ2-1; 9 nucleotides match TRBD2. The CDR3 runs 15 residues. Germline CDR1 is SGHTA and CDR2 is FQGTGA. V dropped 5 bases and J dropped 7; count of bases not matched to a gene: 9. This CDR3 is CASSPLAGLGNEQFF. The CDR3, as DNA: TGTGCCAGCAGCCCACTAGCGGGCTTGGGGAATGAGCAGTTCTTC.

This clone rates as medium-sized (0.01 to 0.1%). The chain recombines TRBV25-1 with TRBJ2-7, with 8 bases matching TRBD1. There are 12 residues in the CDR3. CDR1 MGHDK and CDR2 SYGVNS come from the germline V gene. The ends lost 11 bases at V and 4 bases at J; junction bases unmatched: 7. CDR3 DNA: TGTGCCGTAGGACAGGGATTATACGAGCAGTACTTC. Translation gives CAVGQGLYEQYF.

This chain uses TRBV5-1 with TRBJ2-5, with 14 bases fitting TRBD2. Germline values: CDR1 SGHRS, CDR2 YFSETQ. This CDR3 has 18 residues. The J segment lost 2 bases and the V segment lost 7 bases, leaving 13 bases of the junction unmatched. Here the CDR3 reads CASADGGLAGVGQETQYF. For the CDR3, the DNA is TGCGCCAGCGCCGACGGGGGACTAGCGGGAGTGGGGCAAGAGACCCAGTACTTC.

This clone has more than one count but fewer than ten. This chain connects TRBV6-5 to TRBJ2-1; no reliable D call. This CDR3 contains 12 residues. V lost 5 bases and J lost 10, with 12 bases in between. Germline lookup yields CDR1 MNHEY and CDR2 SVGAGI. The CDR3 reads CASSLSQWEQFF. For the CDR3, the DNA is TGTGCCAGCAGTCTGTCACAATGGGAGCAGTTCTTC.

By its share, this clone is medium-sized. The rearrangement links TRBV5-4 to TRBJ2-4; D uncertain. The V gene's germline CDR1 is SGHNT and CDR2 YYREEE (reference sequence). The length of the CDR3 is 16 residues. V lost 6 bases and J 0 bases, leaving 16 bases between the germline ends. CDR3 amino acids: CASTTSQVLAKNIQYF. CDR3 nucleotide sequence: TGTGCCAGCACTACCTCTCAGGTGTTAGCCAAAAACATTCAGTACTTC.

V usage is TRBV7-3 and J usage is TRBJ1-1, with TRBD1 matching 7 bases. V lost 5 bases, J lost 2 bases, and 5 bases stayed unmatched. CDR1 is SGHTA, CDR2 FQGTGA, per germline. The CDR3 is 14 amino acids. CDR3 nucleotide sequence: TGTGCCAGCAGCCTAGGGACAGTAAACACTGAAGCTTTCTTT. It translates to CASSLGTVNTEAFF.

The chain uses TRBV5-6 and TRBJ2-7; no reliable D call. The ends were cut back, 4 bases at V and 3 bases at J, with 8 bases in the middle. In germline, CDR1 is SGHDT, CDR2 YYEEEE. CDR3 size: 12 residues. As DNA, the CDR3 is TGTGCCAGCAGCCAGGACGACTACGAGCAGTACTTC. Translating it yields CASSQDDYEQYF. The whole variable domain, remainder taken from reference TRBV5-6 and TRBJ2-7, is DAGVTQSPTHLIKTRGQQVTLRCSPKSGHDTVSWYQQALGQGPQFIFQYYEEEERQRGNFPDRFSGHQFPNYSSELNVNALLLGDSALYLCASSQDDYEQYFGPGTRLTVT.

In its sample, this clone ranks as large. The rearrangement uses TRBV18 and TRBJ2-7; D unclear. CDR3 length: 12 amino acids. V gave up 3 bases and J gave up 2 bases, with 5 bases separating them. Looked up from germline, CDR1 is KGHSH and CDR2 is LQKENI. The CDR3 DNA follows: TGTGCCAGCTCACCCGGTACCTACGAGCAGTACTTC. Translated: CASSPGTYEQYF.

About this clone: At one of its ends the junction is not consistent with the germline gene, which may arise from a read error. V and J are TRBV5-4 and TRBJ2-7, with a weak D call TRBD2 (7 bases). This CDR3 spans 13 amino acids. Germline CDR1 is SGHNT and CDR2 is YYREEE (reference sequence). CDR3 in DNA: TGCGCCAGCAGCCGCGACCCAACGGGGGGCCGCGGCTTC. Translation: CASSRDPTGGRGF.

In its sample, this clone is medium-sized. The chain carries TRBV19 and TRBJ2-1, with TRBD2 matching over 9 bases. The CDR3 covers 15 residues. Trimming at V came to 9 bases and at J to 6 bases, leaving 12 bases not matched to a gene. Germline V gene sequence: CDR1 LNHDA, CDR2 SQIVND (reference sequence). This chain's CDR3 is CASQILAGSFNEQFF. The CDR3 nucleotides read TGTGCCAGCCAAATCCTAGCGGGGTCATTCAATGAGCAGTTCTTC. Drawing the rest from reference TRBV19 and TRBJ2-1, the complete variable domain is DGGITQSPKYLFRKEGQNVTLSCEQNLNHDAMYWYRQDPGQGLRLIYYSQIVNDFQKGDIAEGYSVSREKKESFPLTVTSAQKNPTAFYLCASQILAGSFNEQFFGPGTRLTVL.

The chain carries TRBV4-3 and TRBJ2-7; D perhaps matches TRBD2 (6 bases). This CDR3 is 15 amino acids long. The ends were cut back, 0 bases at V and 2 bases at J, with 11 bases in the middle. CDR1 is LGHNA and CDR2 is YSLEER in the germline V gene. Here the CDR3 DNA reads TGCGCCAGCAGCCAAGATGTGGGAGGACCCTACGAGCAGTACTTC. As protein: CASSQDVGGPYEQYF.

This clone rates as medium-sized. V and J are TRBV27 and TRBJ1-1; D uncertain. The ends were cut back, 3 bases at V and 2 bases at J, with 7 bases in the middle. Per the germline V gene, CDR1 is MNHEY and CDR2 is SMNVEV (reference sequence). The CDR3 contains 13 residues. In DNA, the CDR3 is TGTGCCAGCAGTTTGGTAGTTAACACTGAAGCTTTCTTT. This encodes CASSLVVNTEAFF.